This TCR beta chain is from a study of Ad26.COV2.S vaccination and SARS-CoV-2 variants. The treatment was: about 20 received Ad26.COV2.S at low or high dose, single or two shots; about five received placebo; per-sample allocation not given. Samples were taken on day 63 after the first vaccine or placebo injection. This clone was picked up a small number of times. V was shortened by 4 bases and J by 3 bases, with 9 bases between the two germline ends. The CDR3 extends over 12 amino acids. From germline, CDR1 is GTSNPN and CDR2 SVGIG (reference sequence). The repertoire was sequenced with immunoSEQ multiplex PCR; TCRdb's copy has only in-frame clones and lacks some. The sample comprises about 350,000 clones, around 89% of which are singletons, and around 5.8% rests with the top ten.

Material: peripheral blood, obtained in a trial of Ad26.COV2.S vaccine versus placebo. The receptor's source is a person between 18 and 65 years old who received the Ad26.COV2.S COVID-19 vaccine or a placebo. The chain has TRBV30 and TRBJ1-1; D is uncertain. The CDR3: CAWKVFYTEAFF. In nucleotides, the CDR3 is TGTGCCTGGAAGGTGTTCTACACTGAAGCTTTCTTT.